The T cell receptor (beta chain) described here comes from a study of T-cell reconstitution after alpha-beta-depleted transplantation in children. Study conclusions and caveats: There were some patients whose high TCRbeta diversity at day 60 came from surviving recipient T cells and thymic progenitors.

Of note for this clonotype: Its specificity is not known.

The library targeted TCRbeta and was prepared with unique molecular identifiers. A single record per CDR3 protein comes from TCRdb applying MiXCR to the PCR reads. The sample yields some 600,000 distinct CDR3 sequences, approximately 13% seen once. The CDR3 sequence is 16 residues long. CDR1 LGHNA and CDR2 YNFKEQ come from the germline V gene. The V segment lost 4 bases and the J segment 3 bases; nucleotides outside the gene matches: 8. The chain recombines TRBV4-2 with TRBJ2-2, with 7 nucleotides matching TRBD2. The specimen comprised PBMCs, mostly from graft donor cells, sampled 360 days after TCRalphabeta/CD19-depleted stem cell transplant. The origin of this receptor is a male patient younger than 18 who had a stem cell transplant for acute myeloid leukemia, so the T cells may come from the graft donor. The CDR3 sequence: CASSLTSVADTGELFF. The CDR3 nucleotides are TGTGCCAGCAGCCTAACTAGCGTAGCGGACACCGGGGAGCTGTTTTTT.